This T cell receptor beta chain comes out of a study of CD8+ T cells in alopecia areata. Study observations and caveats: Among the cells sequenced in scalp samples are also the resident alphabeta T cells of normal skin.

Collected material from alopecia areata patients comprised lesional scalp punch biopsies and peripheral blood. PBMCs, the starting material, were the source of sorted CD4+ and CD8+ T cells. Germline lookup yields CDR1 SGHKS and CDR2 YYEKEE (reference sequence). The CDR3 is 17 amino acids. Trimming cost V 7 bases and J 2 bases; bases outside gene matches: 13. RNA extraction and reverse transcription yielded cDNA as sequencing template. TCRdb's copy holds only in-frame clones and misses some; the assay was immunoSEQ multiplex PCR. This table holds about 140,000 clones, around 50% found once. This clone has a handful of counts. The antigen is unknown.

V gene TRBV5-5 combines with J gene TRBJ1-5; 9 bases are shared with TRBD1. The starting material was CD4+ T cells sorted from blood, obtained at week 0. This receptor was taken from a human donor with alopecia areata. The CDR3: CASEGDRARVGNQPQHF. The CDR3 DNA follows: TGTGCCAGCGAGGGGGACAGGGCCCGAGTAGGCAATCAGCCCCAGCATTTT. The full variable domain, in which reference TRBV5-5 and TRBJ1-5 provide the parts outside the CDR3, is DAGVTQSPTHLIKTRGQQVTLRCSPISGHKSVSWYQQVLGQGPQFIFQYYEKEERGRGNFPDRFSARQFPNYSSELNVNALLLGDSALYLCASEGDRARVGNQPQHFGDGTRLSIL.